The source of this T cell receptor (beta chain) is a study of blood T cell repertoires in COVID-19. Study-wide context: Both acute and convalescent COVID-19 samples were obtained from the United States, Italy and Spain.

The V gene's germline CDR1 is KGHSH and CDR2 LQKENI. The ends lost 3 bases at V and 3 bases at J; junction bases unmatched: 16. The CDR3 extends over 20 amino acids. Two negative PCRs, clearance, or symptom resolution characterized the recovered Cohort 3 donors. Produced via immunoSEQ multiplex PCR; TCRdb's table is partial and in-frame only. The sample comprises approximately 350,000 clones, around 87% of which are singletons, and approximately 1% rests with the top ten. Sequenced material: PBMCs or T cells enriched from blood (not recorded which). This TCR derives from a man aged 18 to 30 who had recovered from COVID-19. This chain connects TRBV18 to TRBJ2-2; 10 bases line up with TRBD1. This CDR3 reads CASSPFALHGTGVYTGELFF. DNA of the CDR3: TGTGCCAGCTCACCTTTTGCCTTGCACGGGACAGGGGTTTACACCGGGGAGCTGTTTTTT.